A selection of T cell receptor beta chains follows, all from one sample in a study of regulatory T cells in long-lasting Graves disease. From the multiplex PCR reads, TCRdb called clonotypes with MiXCR, one entry per CDR3 protein. The sample holds around 400,000 distinct CDR3 sequences, 15% seen once. These sequences were also reported in another study, on T cells in Graves' hyperthyroidism and ophthalmopathy.

This specimen was peripheral blood mononuclear cells (PBMCs), taken at new diagnosis, from a patient treated with antithyroid drugs. The source is a middle-aged woman with Graves disease. Each CDR3 is given with its conserved first and last residue. Each record gives: clone size, V gene, D gene, J gene, CDR3 DNA, CDR3 protein. D genes are given only for firm matches. Expanded clones get a size class; other rows say once, few or many, or leave the size out.

>NA|TRBV7-6|TRBD2|TRBJ2-3
TGTGCCAGCAGCCTAAGACTAGCGCGAGGGTGGACAGATACGCAGTATTTT
CASSLRLARGWTDTQYF
>once|TRBV27|TRBD2|TRBJ2-5
TGTGCCAGCAGTTTACTAGCGGGACAATCCCAAGAGACCCAGTACTTC
CASSLLAGQSQETQYF
>NA|TRBV20-1|NA|TRBJ1-2
TGCAGTGCTAGAGAATCCGGGAGGGCCCCTGGCTATGGCTACACCTTC
CSARESGRAPGYGYTF
>many|TRBV28|NA|TRBJ2-7
TGTGCCAGCAGTTTACCCGGTACAGGACAATACGAGCAGTACTTC
CASSLPGTGQYEQYF
>many|TRBV6-5|TRBD2|TRBJ2-1
TGTGCCAGCAGTTACCCTCGGGGTAGCGGGAGCACCCAAAGCTCCTACAATGAGCAGTTCTTC
CASSYPRGSGSTQSSYNEQFF
>many|TRBV27|NA|TRBJ2-1
TGTGCCAGCAGTTTTACCGGGGCTAGCTCCTACAATGAGCAGTTCTTC
CASSFTGASSYNEQFF
>few|TRBV5-4|NA|TRBJ2-3
TGTGCCAGCAGCTTGCGTGCGGAAAGCACAGATACGCAGTATTTT
CASSLRAESTDTQYF
>many|TRBV29-1|NA|TRBJ2-1
TGCAGCGTTGAGGGGGACGGATCGCAGGGGAATGAGCAGTTCTTC
CSVEGDGSQGNEQFF
>few|TRBV5-1|NA|TRBJ2-7
TGCGCCAGCAGCCCTGGGGGGGGCAGGAACTACGAGCAGTACTTC
CASSPGGGRNYEQYF
>NA|TRBV30|NA|TRBJ2-1
TGTGCCTGGAGTGGGGGGGTCTCCTACAATGAGCAGTTCTTC
CAWSGGVSYNEQFF
>NA|TRBV10-3|NA|TRBJ2-1
TGTGCCATCAGTGACCCCGGGCAGACGGGAGTAGGGGAGCAGTTCTTC
CAISDPGQTGVGEQFF
>many|TRBV2|NA|TRBJ2-2
TGTGCCAGCAGTGAGGATGCAGGGGTCACCGGGGAGCTGTTTTTT
CASSEDAGVTGELFF
>many|TRBV28|NA|TRBJ2-3
TGTGCCAGCACTAATGGACAGGACTACGACACAGATACGCAGTATTTT
CASTNGQDYDTDTQYF
>NA|TRBV20-1|NA|TRBJ2-5
TGCAGTGCTCCGCTTGACTACCAAGAGACCCAGTACTTC
CSAPLDYQETQYF
>few|TRBV5-1|TRBD2|TRBJ2-3
TGCGCCAGCAGCTCCTATGGACTAGCGGGAGGCACAGATACGCAGTATTTT
CASSSYGLAGGTDTQYF
>many|TRBV28|NA|TRBJ2-6
TGTGCCAGCAGTTTGCCGGAGGGGGGGTTGGACGGGGCCAACGTCCTGACTTTC
CASSLPEGGLDGANVLTF
>many|TRBV27|NA|TRBJ2-1
TGTGCCAGCAGTTTAACCGGGACCGATTCCTACAATGAGCAGTTCTTC
CASSLTGTDSYNEQFF
>many|TRBV5-1|TRBD1|TRBJ1-2
TGTGCCAGCAGCAGGACAGGGGGCGCGGTTGGCTACACCTTC
CASSRTGGAVGYTF
>many|TRBV18|NA|TRBJ2-5
TGTGCCAGCTCACCAGACAGGCAAGAGACCCAGTACTTC
CASSPDRQETQYF
>few|TRBV10-3|NA|TRBJ2-7
TGTGCCATCAGTGGGAGAAGTTACGAGCAGTACTTC
CAISGRSYEQYF
>many|TRBV10-3|NA|TRBJ1-1
TGTGCCATCAGTGAGTCGTCGACAGTCAACACTGAAGCTTTCTTT
CAISESSTVNTEAFF
>NA|TRBV4-1|TRBD2|TRBJ2-5
TGCGCCAGCAGCCACTTTGTAGCGGGAGGGCCCTCGGTAGAGACCCAGTACTTC
CASSHFVAGGPSVETQYF
>many|TRBV27|NA|TRBJ1-1
TGTGCCAGCAGTCCCCTGACAGCGAACACTGAAGCTTTCTTT
CASSPLTANTEAFF
>NA|TRBV5-4|NA|TRBJ1-1
TGTGCCAGCAGCTCTGGAGGGGGAGAAGGCACTGAAGCTTTCTTT
CASSSGGGEGTEAFF
>many|TRBV7-9|TRBD2|TRBJ2-3
TGTGCCAGCAGCTTAGAGTACAAGCGGGAGCCAGATACGCAGTATTTT
CASSLEYKREPDTQYF
>NA|TRBV6-2/TRBV6-3|TRBD1|TRBJ1-3
TGTGCCAGCAGTGAAACCCCCTCCGGGACAGATATTGGAAACACCATATATTTT
CASSETPSGTDIGNTIYF
>many|TRBV18|NA|TRBJ2-1
TGTGCCAGCTCACCAGGGAATGAGCAGTTCTTC
CASSPGNEQFF
>NA|TRBV5-4|TRBD1|TRBJ1-6
TGTGCCAGCAGCTTAGCCGGGACAGGGAGAAGTTCACCCCTCCACTTT
CASSLAGTGRSSPLHF
>many|TRBV27|TRBD2|TRBJ2-1
TGTGCCAGCAGACTAGCGGGAGGGGCCAATGAGCAGTTCTTC
CASRLAGGANEQFF
>few|TRBV5-1|NA|TRBJ2-1
TGCGCCAGCAGCTTGAGAGGGGAATCCTACAATGAGCAGTTCTTC
CASSLRGESYNEQFF
>many|TRBV9|NA|TRBJ2-5
TGTGCCAGCAGCGGAAGTCCAGGGATCCAAGAGACCCAGTACTTC
CASSGSPGIQETQYF
>few|TRBV7-2|NA|TRBJ2-7
TGTGCCAGCAGCTTAGTTCGGGGAAAAGTGGGCGAGCAGTACTTC
CASSLVRGKVGEQYF
>NA|TRBV7-2|NA|TRBJ2-1
TGTGCCAGCAGCTTAGGGGCCGGGACCAGCTCCTACAATGAGCAGTCCTTC
CASSLGAGTSSYNEQSF
>many|TRBV9|TRBD1|TRBJ2-2
TGTGCCAGCAGCGTAGAAGACAGGGGGCAGGACACCGGGGAGCTGTTTTTT
CASSVEDRGQDTGELFF
>many|TRBV6-1|NA|TRBJ1-2
TGTGCCAGCAGGACGTCGGGTATCAACTATGGCTACACCTTC
CASRTSGINYGYTF
>NA|TRBV7-3|NA|TRBJ2-3
TGTGCCAGCAGCTTACGAGGGAGTCGTACAGATACGCAGTATTTT
CASSLRGSRTDTQYF
>few|TRBV10-3|NA|TRBJ2-5
TGTGCCATCAGTGGGAGTTATAGGGGTCGGTCCAAAGAGACCCAGTACTTC
CAISGSYRGRSKETQYF
>many|TRBV2|TRBD1|TRBJ1-1
TGTGCCAGCAGTGAAGCGGAACAGGGGAGAATGAACACTGAAGCTTTCTTT
CASSEAEQGRMNTEAFF
>many|TRBV13|NA|TRBJ1-6
TGTGCCAGCAGCCCGTATGGGCTAAATTCACCCCTCCACTTT
CASSPYGLNSPLHF
>many|TRBV7-2|NA|TRBJ1-5
TGTGCCAGCAGCTTAGGGCGGAATAATCAGCCCCAGCATTTT
CASSLGRNNQPQHF
>many|TRBV18|NA|TRBJ2-3
TGTGCCAGCTCACCTGGTCAGGGGGGAGCAGATACGCAGTATTTT
CASSPGQGGADTQYF
>many|TRBV28|TRBD1|TRBJ1-5
TGTGCCAGCAGTCAGGGGGTTTTGGGTTCTGGCAATCAGCCCCAGCATTTT
CASSQGVLGSGNQPQHF
>many|TRBV5-4|TRBD1|TRBJ2-5
TGTGCCAGCAGCTTGCCGGACAGGGGAGAAGAGACCCAGTACTTC
CASSLPDRGEETQYF
>many|TRBV28|NA|TRBJ1-5
TGTGCCAGCAGGTTTTCGGGGGGGGCTCAGCCCCAGCATTTT
CASRFSGGAQPQHF
>many|TRBV3-1|TRBD1|TRBJ2-5
TGTGCCAGCAGCCAAGATCGAACGGGACAGAATCTAGAGACCCAGTACTTC
CASSQDRTGQNLETQYF
>NA|TRBV6-1|NA|TRBJ1-1
TGTGCCAGCAGTCAGATCCGGAGGGGAGAAGCTTTCTTT
CASSQIRRGEAFF